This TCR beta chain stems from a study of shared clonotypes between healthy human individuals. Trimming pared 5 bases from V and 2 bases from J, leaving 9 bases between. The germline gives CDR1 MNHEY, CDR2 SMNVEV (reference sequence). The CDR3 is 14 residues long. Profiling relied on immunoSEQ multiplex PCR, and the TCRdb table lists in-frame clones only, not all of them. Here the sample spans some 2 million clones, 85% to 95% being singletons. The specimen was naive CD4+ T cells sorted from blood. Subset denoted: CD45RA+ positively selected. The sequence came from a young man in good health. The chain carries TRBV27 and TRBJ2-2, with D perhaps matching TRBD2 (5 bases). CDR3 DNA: TGTGCCAGCAGTAAGGACTCCAACACCGGGGAGCTGTTTTTT. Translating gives CASSKDSNTGELFF.